In its sample, the clone carrying this T cell receptor (beta chain) was seen once. Its antigen is not identified. Trimming stripped 7 bases from V and 7 bases from J, with 11 bases between. CDR1 is SGHAT, CDR2 FQNNGV, per germline. This CDR3 is 13 amino acids long. This specimen belongs to a study of long-term antiretroviral therapy in people with HIV. The study drew at least one pre-ART and at least two post-ART PBMC samples from every donor. Sequencing relied on immunoSEQ assay v3.0, run at survey level. TCRdb's table, derived via immunoSEQ multiplex PCR, lists solely in-frame clones and lacks some. The sample shows roughly 34,000 clones, about 93% of them seen only once. Whole-study results and caveats: Collection of the blood, which took place between the mid-2000s and the late 2010s, possibly occurred under older ART regimens. The data indicate that diversity increased after ART but remained below transplant donor controls. CDR3 lengths in HIV samples spanned a narrower range than controls.

This receptor was obtained from a woman in her forties or fifties with HIV. This rearrangement joins TRBV11-2 to TRBJ1-6; D is unclear. Source: unsorted PBMCs, taken approximately 5.1 years after starting antiretroviral therapy. CDR3 bases: TGTGCCAGCACCCGGCGGGGAAATTCACCCCTCCACTTT. This codes for CASTRRGNSPLHF.